This T cell receptor beta chain appears in the sequencing data of a study of shared clonotypes between healthy human individuals (dated by TCRdb to the early 2020s). For context, the study as a whole: The cohort included a few men and a couple of women between 18 and 49 years of age. Different laboratories and diverse techniques were used to prepare libraries and sequence TCR repertoires, to increase sequencing depth and limit assay-specific biases. For each donor, CD4 naive and CD4 memory were each run on three plates, CD8 naive on two plates, and CD8 memory on one plate. Each donor's leukapheresis produced roughly between about 0.9 and 9.5 billion PBMCs. The study deeply sequenced blood TCR repertoires of five healthy adults to estimate repertoire size and the extent of clonotype sharing between individuals. What the study reported, not specific to this receptor: Even with the large sequencing depth, rarefaction of the sorted-subset datasets indicated that sequencing was incomplete. Compared with non-shared clonotypes, the clonotypes found in all four sorted-subset donors had higher generation probabilities. Based on pairwise subsampling, the degree of clonotype sharing among donors was expected to be affected by sequencing depth. Naive subsets generally had larger estimated clonotype richness than memory subsets did. Because the study included a small number of donors, the genetic and exposure-history diversity represented was limited. Sampling was restricted to blood, and TCR repertoires in tissue are likely to differ from TCR repertoires in blood. When a handful of donors were compared, the shared fraction of clonotypes was around 5% for naive CD4, approximately 3.3% for naive CD8, roughly 2.5% for memory CD4, and around 0.37% for memory CD8.

Using the deep immunoSEQ assay, TCR CDR3 regions were amplified from genomic DNA by multiplex PCR. Genomic DNA extracted from each cell subset was distributed evenly over all wells of several immunoSEQ 96-well plates, and each plate served as one replicate. For sorted subsets, approximately 210 ng genomic DNA, equal to about 30,000 T cell genomes, was loaded into each replicate PCR. The purified libraries were quantified using a Qubit 3.0 fluorometer, sized with a Bioanalyzer 2100, and then quantified again using the KAPA Library Quantification kit. Each immunoSEQ 96-well plate was sequenced on its own single-read 150-cycle Illumina NextSeq 550 flow cell. From the authors' description of their analysis: Because the immunoSEQ output held only junctional sequences and lacked quality scores, the filtering could not match the filtering applied to full-length reads. To assign V/J genes and CDR3, sequences were annotated against IMGT germline references using PyIR, a Python wrapper for IgBLAST v1.9. Any read was removed if the V/J assignment was weak (E-value above 1e-6), the CDR3 was missing, or the read contained stop codons, out-of-frame junctions, or ambiguous translated residues. V3J clonotypes were defined as sequences sharing an identical inferred V gene, J gene, and CDR3 amino acid sequence. Percentage overlap between repertoires was calculated by dividing the number of shared unique clonotypes by the size of the smaller repertoire. Repertoire richness was assessed with RTK rarefaction, the Chao1 estimator, and Recon v2.1 estimates of unobserved clonotypes. Generation probabilities for all TCRbeta clonotypes obtained by the gDNA method from several donors were computed using OLGA. The immuneACCESS repertoire file appears here via TCRdb, limited to in-frame rearrangements. These files lack a portion of the clones; in checked studies, under half of the deficit traces to unresolved V genes, and the cause of the others is not known. That table gives V, J and clone size, and the DNA gave D and trimming. This sample comprises about 1.1 million clones, roughly 74% of them detected only once. The top ten clones comprise more than 0.5% of the sample.

Comment on this clone: Its antigen specificity is not known. The record has no base qualities; no much larger clone is one base away.

The CDR1 and CDR2 encoded by the germline V gene are SNHLY and FYNNEI. At the junction V is shortened by 6 bases and J by 2 bases; bases outside the gene matches: 7. Spanning cysteine to phenylalanine, the CDR3 consists of 15 amino acids. The sequence is cut down to CDR3 DNA, 45 bases in frame from base 1. Healthy HIV-negative adults with no recently reported acute infections or vaccinations were included as donors. Every donor was a Caucasian adult living in Nashville, Tennessee, USA. CD4+ T cells were enriched through magnetic negative selection, after which naive cells were positively selected on CD45RA and the remaining negative fraction served as the memory subset. Blood was collected by leukapheresis, and PBMCs were isolated by Ficoll-Histopaque density gradient centrifugation and then cryopreserved in liquid nitrogen vapor phase. Purity and quantity of every magnetically sorted T cell population were checked by analytical flow cytometry. Each sorted fraction had its genomic DNA isolated and then quantified by UV absorbance on a Nanodrop 2000c.

Sample: memory CD4+ T cells from PBMCs. The cell subset or site label here, explained by the study, means: CD45RA-negative fraction. This chain is built from TRBV2 and TRBJ2-3; 8 central nucleotides agree with TRBD1. This sequence was found in a man between 18 and 29 years old in good health. Some clones in this sample may be carry-over from other donors' samples. The nucleotides read TGTGCCAGCAGGGTACAGGGGGTAAACACAGATACGCAGTATTTT. Its protein is CASRVQGVNTDTQYF.